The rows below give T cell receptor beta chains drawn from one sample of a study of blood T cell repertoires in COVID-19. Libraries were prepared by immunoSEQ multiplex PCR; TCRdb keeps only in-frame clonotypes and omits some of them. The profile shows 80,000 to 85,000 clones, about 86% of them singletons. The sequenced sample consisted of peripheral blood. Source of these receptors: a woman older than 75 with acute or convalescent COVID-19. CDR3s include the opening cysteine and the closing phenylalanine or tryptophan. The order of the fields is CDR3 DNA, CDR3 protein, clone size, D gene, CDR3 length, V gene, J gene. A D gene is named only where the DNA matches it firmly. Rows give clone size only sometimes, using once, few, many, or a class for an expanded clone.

CDR3nt: TGTGCCAGCAGCTTCGGGACAGGGTATAACACTGAAGCTTTCTTT; CDR3aa: CASSFGTGYNTEAFF; abundance: once; d_gene: TRBD1; len: 15; v_gene: TRBV5-5; j_gene: TRBJ1-1
CDR3nt: TGTGCCAGCAGCCCAGGACAGGGGGTCGACACTGAAGCTTTCTTT; CDR3aa: CASSPGQGVDTEAFF; abundance: .; d_gene: TRBD1; len: 15; v_gene: TRBV7-9; j_gene: TRBJ1-1
CDR3nt: TGTGCCAGCAGCGGTGGGTTGGGCTTGTATGGCTACACCTTC; CDR3aa: CASSGGLGLYGYTF; abundance: .; d_gene: .; len: 14; v_gene: TRBV9; j_gene: TRBJ1-2
CDR3nt: TGTGCCAGCAGCTTGACGCTAGGGGGCTCCTACAATGAGCAGTTCTTC; CDR3aa: CASSLTLGGSYNEQFF; abundance: once; d_gene: .; len: 16; v_gene: TRBV5-6; j_gene: TRBJ2-1
CDR3nt: TGTGCCAGCAGACAGTTACAAGCTTTCTTT; CDR3aa: CASRQLQAFF; abundance: .; d_gene: .; len: 10; v_gene: TRBV2; j_gene: TRBJ1-1
CDR3nt: TGTGCCAGCAGTTGGACCGGGACAGGAAATTCACCCCTCCACTTT; CDR3aa: CASSWTGTGNSPLHF; abundance: .; d_gene: TRBD1; len: 15; v_gene: TRBV5-4; j_gene: TRBJ1-6
CDR3nt: TGTGCCAGCTCACCAAACAGGGGTATCTCCTACGAGCAGTACTTC; CDR3aa: CASSPNRGISYEQYF; abundance: .; d_gene: TRBD1; len: 15; v_gene: TRBV18; j_gene: TRBJ2-7
CDR3nt: TGTGCCAGCAGCGCGTCGACAGCAACCGGGGAGCTGTTTTTT; CDR3aa: CASSASTATGELFF; abundance: .; d_gene: .; len: 14; v_gene: TRBV9; j_gene: TRBJ2-2
CDR3nt: TGCGCCAGCAGCTTGGTAAGCGGGAGCAGCCATGAGCAGTTCTTC; CDR3aa: CASSLVSGSSHEQFF; abundance: .; d_gene: TRBD2; len: 15; v_gene: TRBV5-1; j_gene: TRBJ2-1
CDR3nt: TGTGCCAGCAGCGTAGCAGGCTCTGGAAACACCATATATTTT; CDR3aa: CASSVAGSGNTIYF; abundance: .; d_gene: .; len: 14; v_gene: TRBV9; j_gene: TRBJ1-3
CDR3nt: TGTGCCAGCAGCTTAGACAGAAGCTATGGCTACACCTTC; CDR3aa: CASSLDRSYGYTF; abundance: .; d_gene: .; len: 13; v_gene: TRBV7-2; j_gene: TRBJ1-2
CDR3nt: TGTGCCAGCAGCGTCTCCAGGGGGAACGGCTACACCTTC; CDR3aa: CASSVSRGNGYTF; abundance: .; d_gene: TRBD1; len: 13; v_gene: TRBV7-2; j_gene: TRBJ1-2
CDR3nt: TGTGCCAGTACTGAGGGGGCGCGTCAGCCCCAGCATTTT; CDR3aa: CASTEGARQPQHF; abundance: .; d_gene: TRBD1; len: 13; v_gene: TRBV19; j_gene: TRBJ1-5
CDR3nt: TGTGCCAGCAGCCCGGGAGGAGCGGTCTCCTACGAGCAGTACTTC; CDR3aa: CASSPGGAVSYEQYF; abundance: .; d_gene: TRBD2; len: 15; v_gene: TRBV2; j_gene: TRBJ2-7
CDR3nt: TGTGCCAGCAGCTTTGGACAGACAAATAGCAATCAGCCCCAGCATTTT; CDR3aa: CASSFGQTNSNQPQHF; abundance: few; d_gene: .; len: 16; v_gene: TRBV7-9; j_gene: TRBJ1-5